The 3 T cell receptor beta chains in this list originate from one sample, sequenced in a study of identical twins. TCRdb processed the 5' RACE reads anew with MiXCR; each CDR3 protein has one entry. The sample lists 700,000 to 950,000 distinct CDR3 sequences, around 12% occurring once. These same data were also listed under a study on yellow fever vaccine responses in identical twins.

Source material: PBMCs. These receptors all stem from a woman younger than 35 in good health.

This clonotype was counted a few times. The chain has TRBV2 and TRBJ2-1; no clear D. In germline, CDR1 is SNHLY, CDR2 FYNNEI. This CDR3 is built from 11 residues. Deletions cut 7 bases from V and 6 bases from J, with 7 bases between. CDR3 region: CASKGVNEQFF. CDR3 coding DNA: TGTGCCAGCAAAGGTGTCAATGAGCAGTTCTTC.

This clonotype was detected a few times. The chain combines TRBV28 with TRBJ2-5; TRBD2 matches 7 bases. The germline V gene encodes CDR1 MDHEN and CDR2 SYDVKM. The trim removed 1 base at V and 4 bases at J, leaving 6 bases unmatched. This CDR3 spans 15 amino acids. The CDR3 DNA sequence: TGTGCCAGCAGTTTATCGGTCGTAGCGGGAGAGACCCAGTACTTC. Protein sequence: CASSLSVVAGETQYF.

V and J are TRBV11-2 and TRBJ2-5, with D possibly TRBD1 on 6 matching bases. The CDR3 is 14 residues long. V dropped 1 base and J dropped 4 bases, with 10 bases sitting between them. CDR1 is SGHAT and CDR2 is FQNNGV in the germline V gene. The CDR3 is CASSLVQGPETQYF. The CDR3 DNA sequence: TGTGCCAGCAGCTTAGTTCAGGGGCCAGAGACCCAGTACTTC.